This is a list of T cell receptor beta chains from one sample in a study of T-cell reconstitution after alpha-beta-depleted transplantation in children. TCRdb independently ran MiXCR on the PCR reads; one entry per CDR3 protein. The sample has 200,000 to 300,000 distinct CDR3 sequences, around 12% seen once. This specimen consisted of PBMCs from the stem cell graft donor, obtained from the stem cell graft. The receptors shown here come from a human donor who donated a stem cell graft to a child with acute lymphoblastic leukemia. Both conserved end residues are part of each CDR3. Fields, in order: V gene, J gene, D gene, clone size, CDR3 protein, CDR3 DNA. A D gene is named only where the DNA matches it firmly. Clone size is not always given. Where it is, it says once, few, many or a class for expanded clones.

V: TRBV6-5
J: TRBJ2-4
D: .
size: many
CDR3: CASSYSPGTKNIQYF
DNA: TGTGCCAGCAGTTACTCCCCGGGGACCAAAAACATTCAGTACTTC

V: TRBV5-1
J: TRBJ2-3
D: TRBD1
size: .
CDR3: CASSLRSGGETDTQYF
DNA: TGCGCCAGCAGCTTGCGGTCAGGGGGAGAGACAGATACGCAGTATTTT

V: TRBV9
J: TRBJ2-1
D: TRBD2
size: many
CDR3: CASSERGTHEQFF
DNA: TGTGCCAGCAGCGAGCGGGGGACCCATGAGCAGTTCTTC

V: TRBV5-1
J: TRBJ1-1
D: TRBD1
size: many
CDR3: CASSLVTGALNTEAFF
DNA: TGCGCCAGCAGCTTGGTGACAGGGGCGTTGAACACTGAAGCTTTCTTT

V: TRBV28
J: TRBJ2-7
D: TRBD2
size: many
CDR3: CASSLSGLAAYEQYF
DNA: TGTGCCAGCAGTTTATCGGGACTAGCGGCGTACGAGCAGTACTTC

V: TRBV7-9
J: TRBJ1-5
D: TRBD1
size: many
CDR3: CASSQGTAQPQHF
DNA: TGTGCCAGCAGCCAGGGGACAGCACAGCCCCAGCATTTT

V: TRBV20-1
J: TRBJ2-5
D: .
size: many
CDR3: CSAITLAEETQYF
DNA: TGCAGTGCTATCACTTTAGCCGAAGAGACCCAGTACTTC

V: TRBV20-1
J: TRBJ1-5
D: .
size: many
CDR3: CSARDGSSRNQPQHF
DNA: TGCAGTGCTAGAGATGGGTCTTCCCGCAATCAGCCCCAGCATTTT

V: TRBV5-1
J: TRBJ2-2
D: .
size: many
CDR3: CASSFAGTVNTGELFF
DNA: TGCGCCAGCAGCTTCGCCGGGACGGTGAACACCGGGGAGCTGTTTTTT

V: TRBV29-1
J: TRBJ2-2
D: .
size: few
CDR3: CSVVPRGSNTGELFF
DNA: TGCAGCGTTGTTCCCCGGGGCTCGAACACCGGGGAGCTGTTTTTT

V: TRBV7-9
J: TRBJ1-2
D: .
size: many
CDR3: CASSLADGTGYGYTF
DNA: TGTGCCAGCAGCTTAGCGGACGGAACGGGCTATGGCTACACCTTC

V: TRBV5-1
J: TRBJ1-4
D: .
size: many
CDR3: CASSLDVSRKLFF
DNA: TGCGCCAGCAGCTTGGATGTCAGCCGCAAACTGTTTTTT

V: TRBV20-1
J: TRBJ2-2
D: TRBD2
size: many
CDR3: CSARREGLAGPGELFF
DNA: TGCAGTGCTAGACGGGAAGGACTAGCGGGCCCCGGGGAGCTGTTTTTT

V: TRBV7-7
J: TRBJ2-1
D: .
size: many
CDR3: CASSKDSAYNEQFF
DNA: TGTGCCAGCAGCAAGGACAGCGCCTACAATGAGCAGTTCTTC

V: TRBV11-2
J: TRBJ1-3
D: .
size: many
CDR3: CASTSENTIYF
DNA: TGTGCCAGCACTTCGGAAAACACCATATATTTT

V: TRBV30
J: TRBJ1-3
D: TRBD1
size: many
CDR3: CAWSAGQGISGNTIYF
DNA: TGTGCCTGGAGTGCAGGACAGGGGATCTCTGGAAACACCATATATTTT

V: TRBV7-2
J: TRBJ2-5
D: TRBD1
size: many
CDR3: CASSYTPGQGQTQYF
DNA: TGTGCCAGCAGTTACACTCCGGGACAGGGCCAGACCCAGTACTTC

V: TRBV29-1
J: TRBJ2-2
D: .
size: many
CDR3: CSVEGATAGELFF
DNA: TGCAGCGTTGAAGGGGCCACGGCCGGGGAGCTGTTTTTT

V: TRBV15
J: TRBJ1-1
D: TRBD1
size: many
CDR3: CATSRDKVGTGSVTEAFF
DNA: TGTGCCACCAGCAGAGATAAGGTGGGGACAGGGAGCGTCACTGAAGCTTTCTTT

V: TRBV30
J: TRBJ2-4
D: .
size: .
CDR3: CAWSRIRTGRANIQYF
DNA: TGTGCCTGGAGCCGAATTAGGACAGGGAGGGCGAACATTCAGTACTTC

V: TRBV5-6
J: TRBJ1-6
D: .
size: many
CDR3: CASSFSWGNSPLHF
DNA: TGTGCCAGCAGCTTTTCTTGGGGTAATTCACCCCTCCACTTT

V: TRBV12-3/TRBV12-4
J: TRBJ2-3
D: .
size: many
CDR3: CASSAPGPPHSTDTQYF
DNA: TGTGCCAGCAGTGCTCCGGGACCTCCCCATAGCACAGATACGCAGTATTTT